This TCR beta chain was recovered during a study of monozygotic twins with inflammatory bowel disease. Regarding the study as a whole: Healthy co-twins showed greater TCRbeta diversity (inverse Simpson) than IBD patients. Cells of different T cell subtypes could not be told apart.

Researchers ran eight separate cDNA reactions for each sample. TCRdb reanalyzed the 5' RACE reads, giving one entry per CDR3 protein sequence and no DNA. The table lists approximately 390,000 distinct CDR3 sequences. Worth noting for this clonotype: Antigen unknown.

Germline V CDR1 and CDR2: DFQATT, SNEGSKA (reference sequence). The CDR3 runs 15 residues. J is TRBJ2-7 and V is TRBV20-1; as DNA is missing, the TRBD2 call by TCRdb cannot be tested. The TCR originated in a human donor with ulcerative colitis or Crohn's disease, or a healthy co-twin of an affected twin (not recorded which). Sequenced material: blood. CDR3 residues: CSARVPGLALDEQYF.